A selection of T cell receptor beta chains follows, all from one sample in a study of cytomegalovirus exposure and HLA in healthy donors. The table came from immunoSEQ multiplex PCR; TCRdb's copy has only in-frame clones and leaves some out. The repertoire holds roughly 290,000 clones, with approximately 90% as singletons. The specimen was PBMCs. These receptors all come from a woman under 30 in good health and CMV-seronegative. Each CDR3 is given without its conserved first and last residue. The order of the fields is CDR3 length, J gene, V gene, CDR3 protein.

cdr3_length: 14; j_call: TRBJ1-6; v_call: TRBV7-8; cdr3_aa: ASSLRTGVNNSPLH
cdr3_length: 12; j_call: TRBJ2-5; v_call: TRBV5-6; cdr3_aa: ASSGAGLVETQY
cdr3_length: 11; j_call: TRBJ1-1; v_call: TRBV6-1; cdr3_aa: ASSGTGVTEAF
cdr3_length: 11; j_call: TRBJ2-2; v_call: TRBV4-1; cdr3_aa: ASSRTGTGELF
cdr3_length: 13; j_call: TRBJ1-6; v_call: TRBV6-5; cdr3_aa: ASSRSWRDNSPLH
cdr3_length: 12; j_call: TRBJ2-3; v_call: TRBV10-3; cdr3_aa: AIRGVDGTDTQY
cdr3_length: 14; j_call: TRBJ2-1; v_call: TRBV9; cdr3_aa: ASSFRTSGGYNEQF
cdr3_length: 14; j_call: TRBJ1-5; v_call: TRBV27; cdr3_aa: ATPQGTGHSNQPQH
cdr3_length: 10; j_call: TRBJ2-7; v_call: TRBV10-3; cdr3_aa: AISSRGYEQY
cdr3_length: 14; j_call: TRBJ2-1; v_call: TRBV2; cdr3_aa: ASSGTGQGRVNEQF
cdr3_length: 11; j_call: TRBJ2-5; v_call: TRBV19; cdr3_aa: ASIEKGGETQY